The source of this T cell receptor (beta chain) is a study of T cell repertoires in cytomegalovirus infection. Study at large: The public TCR beta signatures pointed to both CMV infection and matching HLA type.

Broader study findings: Carriage of CMV together with the relevant HLA was identifiable through cumulative public TCR beta family frequency. The study found HLA-C-restricted CMV-specific TCR beta clonotypes dominating the ex vivo response.

In TCRdb, the reads were re-called with MiXCR into one record per CDR3 protein. This sample has more than 400,000 distinct CDR3 sequences, with 26% found just once. This clonotype has a handful of counts. The antigen remains undetermined. The origin of this receptor is a human donor in good health (CMV status not recorded). Some clones in this sample may be carry-over from other donors' samples. Source material: PBMCs.

This CDR3 reads CASRTSLTDTQYF. The DNA of the CDR3 is TGCGCCAGCAGAACGTCCCTCACAGATACGCAGTATTTT. V gene TRBV5-1 combines with J gene TRBJ2-3; D gene uncertain. With 5 bases removed from V and 2 bases from J, the gap between germline ends came to 9 bases. Germline assignment: CDR1 SGHRS and CDR2 YFSETQ. This CDR3 has 13 amino acids.